Sequencing of this T cell receptor beta chain was carried out in a study of T-cell reconstitution after alpha-beta-depleted transplantation in children. Preparing the TCRbeta library involved the use of unique molecular identifiers. MiXCR, applied by TCRdb to the PCR reads, yields one record per CDR3 protein. The sample holds some 120,000 distinct CDR3 sequences, 10% seen once. The sample holds a few counts of this clonotype. The junction differs from germline at one of its ends, possibly a read error. Germline CDR1 and CDR2: MGHRA and YSYEKL. CDR3 length equals 15 residues. This chain joins TRBV4-1 and TRBJ2-7, with 8 nucleotides matching TRBD1. The specimen was PBMCs, collected before TCRalphabeta/CD19-depleted stem cell transplant. This TCR was recovered from a boy aged 2-9 years with acute lymphoblastic leukemia, due to receive a stem cell transplant. The CDR3 nucleotides read TGCGCCAGCAGTCAAGGCGCCGGGACAGGACACGAGCAGTACTTC. Its translation is CASSQGAGTGHEQYF.